Below, one T cell receptor (beta chain) is given with its context. The antigen remains undetermined. Cells designated naive CD8 were CD45RO-negative and were positively selected for CCR7, with terminally differentiated effector memory CD45RA+ cells excluded. The CDR3 runs 13 residues. V was cut by 1 base and J by 9 bases, with 11 bases left in between. CDR1 and CDR2 (germline): SGDLS, YYNGEE. The data are from a study of shared clonotypes between healthy human individuals. Overall study results and limits: Approximately 4.5% was the fraction of naive CD4 clonotypes found shared across several donors. The four-donor shared clonotypes exceeded non-shared clonotypes in generation probability, with non-shared ones scoring lower. The authors sampled blood alone, and tissue repertoires likely differ.

Per the original data handling: Junction-only sequences without quality scores came from ImmunoSEQ, so filtering differed. The method was immunoSEQ multiplex PCR; TCRdb's version includes in-frame clones alone and lacks a portion of them. The V and J calls and the clone size are those of that table, but D and trimming were determined from the DNA. Here the sample spans about 2.2 million clones, about 93% being singletons. This chain links TRBV9 with TRBJ2-1; TRBD1 or TRBD2 may be the D gene (6 bases each). The sequence was collected from a man aged 18 to 30 in good health. Some clones in this sample may be carry-over from other donors' samples. The sample consisted of naive CD8+ T cells from PBMCs. For the CDR3, the DNA is TGTGCCAGCAGCGTAAAGGGGGGATTTGAGCAGTTCTTC. This codes for CASSVKGGFEQFF.